These T cell receptor beta chains were read from a single sample in a study of cytotoxic CD8 clonotypes in ibrutinib-treated CLL. Some clones are missing from TCRdb's copy, which holds only in-frame ones; the method was immunoSEQ multiplex PCR. This table holds about 76,000 clones, around four fifths found once. Here the sequenced sample was PBMCs, taken after 24 months of ibrutinib treatment. These receptors were taken from a human donor with chronic lymphocytic leukemia. CDR3s include the opening cysteine and the closing phenylalanine or tryptophan. Each record gives: J gene, D gene, V gene, clone size, CDR3 protein, CDR3 DNA. D genes are given only for firm matches. The listing skips clone size in some rows; elsewhere it reads once, few, many or a size class.

>TRBJ2-5|TRBD2|TRBV28|.
CASSRGGRETQYF
TGTGCCAGCAGCCGGGGGGGGCGAGAGACCCAGTACTTC
>TRBJ2-1|TRBD1|TRBV5-1|.
CASSPSTTGGVYNEQFF
TGCGCCAGCAGCCCATCCACGACAGGGGGCGTCTACAATGAGCAGTTCTTC
>TRBJ2-3|TRBD1|TRBV4-1|.
CASSQEGTGVTDTQYF
TGCGCCAGCAGCCAAGAAGGGACAGGGGTCACAGATACGCAGTATTTT
>TRBJ2-1|TRBD2|TRBV19|.
CASSFSGSYNEQFF
TGTGCCAGTAGTTTTAGCGGGAGTTACAATGAGCAGTTCTTC
>TRBJ2-1|TRBD2|TRBV5-6|.
CASSLVVGTRSYNEQFF
TGTGCCAGCAGCTTGGTCGTTGGGACTAGGTCCTACAATGAGCAGTTCTTC
>TRBJ2-3|TRBD1|TRBV19|once
CASSIPQGTSTDTQYF
TGTGCCAGTAGTATACCACAGGGGACGAGCACAGATACGCAGTATTTT
>TRBJ2-7|TRBD1|TRBV5-1|.
CASSLSSGQGAGEQYF
TGCGCCAGCAGCTTGTCGAGCGGACAGGGGGCGGGCGAGCAGTACTTC
>TRBJ2-7|.|TRBV11-3|.
CASSLSGDDYEQYF
TGTGCCAGCAGCTTATCAGGGGACGATTACGAGCAGTACTTC
>TRBJ2-5|TRBD1|TRBV6-5|.
CASSWTGVGETQYF
TGTGCCAGCAGTTGGACAGGGGTGGGAGAGACCCAGTACTTC
>TRBJ2-2|TRBD2|TRBV7-2|.
CASTPASGRSGELFF
TGTGCCAGCACCCCCGCTAGCGGGAGATCCGGGGAGCTGTTTTTT
>TRBJ2-7|.|TRBV13|.
CASSIRQGISYEQYF
TGTGCCAGCTCCATCAGGCAGGGAATTTCCTACGAGCAGTACTTC
>TRBJ1-5|.|TRBV28|once
CASSIVRAQPQHF
TGTGCCAGCAGCATCGTCAGGGCTCAGCCCCAGCATTTT
>TRBJ1-5|TRBD1|TRBV19|.
CASSITRGRDQPQHF
TGTGCCAGTAGTATCACCAGGGGGCGCGATCAGCCCCAGCATTTT
>TRBJ2-7|.|TRBV6-4|.
CASKRGIYEQYF
TGTGCCAGCAAAAGGGGAATTTACGAGCAGTACTTC
>TRBJ2-4|TRBD1|TRBV19|.
CASSIDIRTGRGEYF
TGTGCCAGTAGTATTGATATCAGGACAGGGAGAGGAGAGTACTTC
>TRBJ1-5|TRBD1|TRBV10-3|.
CAIREDRSNQPQHF
TGTGCCATCAGAGAGGACAGGAGCAATCAGCCCCAGCATTTT
>TRBJ1-2|TRBD1|TRBV18|.
CASSSRQGGGYTF
TGTGCCAGCTCATCCCGACAGGGAGGTGGCTACACCTTC
>TRBJ2-4|.|TRBV6-5|.
CASSTRDKNIQYF
TGTGCCAGCAGTACCCGGGATAAAAACATTCAGTACTTC
>TRBJ1-1|.|TRBV30|.
CAWTERGGAFF
TGTGCCTGGACCGAGCGTGGGGGGGCTTTCTTT
>TRBJ1-1|.|TRBV7-3|.
CASSLSGNTEAFF
TGTGCCAGCAGCTTAAGCGGAAACACTGAAGCTTTCTTT
>TRBJ1-1|TRBD1|TRBV28|once
CASSPTGIMWTEAFF
TGTGCCAGCAGTCCGACAGGGATTATGTGGACTGAAGCTTTCTTT
>TRBJ1-4|.|TRBV6-5|.
CASSYSNSGANEKLFF
TGTGCCAGCAGTTACTCGAATTCAGGAGCTAATGAAAAACTGTTTTTT
>TRBJ2-5|TRBD1|TRBV10-3|.
CAISGTGQETQYF
TGTGCCATCAGCGGGACAGGGCAAGAGACCCAGTACTTC
>TRBJ1-5|TRBD1|TRBV7-2|.
CASSLSGQAQHF
TGTGCCAGCAGCTTATCGGGACAGGCCCAGCATTTT
>TRBJ2-3|.|TRBV2|.
CASTYTDTQYF
TGTGCCAGCACTTACACAGATACGCAGTATTTT
>TRBJ1-4|TRBD1|TRBV6-6|.
CASRPTGVNEKLFF
TGTGCCAGCAGACCTACAGGGGTAAATGAAAAACTGTTTTTT
>TRBJ1-5|TRBD1|TRBV27|.
CASSLFGQGAKSQPQHF
TGTGCCAGCAGTTTATTCGGACAGGGGGCGAAGAGTCAGCCCCAGCATTTT
>TRBJ1-5|.|TRBV19|.
CASSIDQWGSVGPQHF
TGTGCCAGTAGTATAGACCAGTGGGGCAGTGTTGGGCCCCAGCATTTT
>TRBJ1-1|.|TRBV6-1|.
CASSELAQMNTEAFF
TGTGCCAGCAGTGAACTTGCACAGATGAACACTGAAGCTTTCTTT
>TRBJ1-5|.|TRBV6-6|.
CASSFPGQFSNQPQHF
TGTGCCAGCAGTTTCCCCGGACAGTTTAGCAATCAGCCCCAGCATTTT
>TRBJ2-1|.|TRBV20-1|.
CSAAIFGEQFF
TGCAGTGCCGCAATTTTCGGTGAGCAGTTCTTC
>TRBJ1-2|TRBD1|TRBV27|.
CASSFDREGYGYTF
TGTGCCAGCAGTTTCGACAGGGAGGGCTATGGCTACACCTTC
>TRBJ1-1|.|TRBV28|.
CASSSPTTEAFF
TGTGCCAGCAGTTCCCCCACCACTGAAGCTTTCTTT
>TRBJ2-2|.|TRBV5-1|.
CASSLELVWGANTGELFF
TGCGCCAGCAGCTTGGAACTAGTGTGGGGCGCGAACACCGGGGAGCTGTTTTTT
>TRBJ2-7|TRBD2|TRBV19|few
CASSSKLAGGYEQYF
TGTGCCAGTAGTTCGAAACTAGCGGGAGGCTACGAGCAGTACTTC
>TRBJ2-3|TRBD1|TRBV15|once
CATSPGGTGDTQYF
TGTGCCACCAGTCCAGGAGGGACAGGAGATACGCAGTATTTT
>TRBJ1-2|.|TRBV4-1|many
CASSQDKPFNYGYTF
TGCGCCAGCAGCCAAGACAAACCATTTAACTATGGCTACACCTTC
>TRBJ1-4|.|TRBV19|.
CASSRTRATNEKLFF
TGTGCCAGTAGTAGAACGCGTGCAACTAATGAAAAACTGTTTTTT